This paragraph covers one TCR beta chain sequence. The same CDR3 can be traced to other DNA sequences in this sample. This entry is derived from a study of blood T cell repertoires in COVID-19. Looking at the study overall: The origin of the acute and convalescent COVID-19 samples was the United States, Italy and Spain. T cells, B-cell-depleted T cells, or PBMCs provided the cDNA or gDNA that served as material.

The V gene lost 6 bases and the J gene lost 4 bases, with 4 bases spanning the gap. CDR3 length: 10 residues. CDR1 SNHLY and CDR2 FYNNEI come from the germline V gene. How the authors handled the data: Amplification from reference gene primers served as the basis for estimated nucleated cell counts. Libraries were prepared by immunoSEQ multiplex PCR; TCRdb keeps only in-frame clonotypes and omits some of them. That table furnishes V, J and clone size, whereas the DNA furnished D and trimming. The data contain 9,100 or so clones, about 86% of them singletons. The receptor was isolated from a human donor with active COVID-19. The donor label of this sample is uncertain. This rearrangement joins TRBV2 to TRBJ2-7; D gene uncertain. Sequenced sample: peripheral blood. The CDR3 nucleotides read TGTGCCAGCAGCGCGTACGAGCAGTACTTC. Translated, it gives CASSAYEQYF.